The 24 T cell receptor beta chains listed next were all sequenced from one sample in a study of blood T cell repertoires in COVID-19. Clones were sequenced by immunoSEQ multiplex PCR, and TCRdb holds only the in-frame ones, with some missing. This table holds approximately 170,000 clones, just over 90% found once. What was sequenced was peripheral blood. The origin of the receptors is a woman aged 55-75 years with COVID-19, enrolled during active disease.

The chain has TRBV3-1 (or the pseudogene TRBV3-2) and TRBJ2-2; 12 bases map to TRBD2. CDR3 length equals 18 residues. J lost 4 bases, V lost 2 bases, and 8 bases had no gene match. Germline CDR1 is LGHDT and CDR2 is YNNKEL (reference sequence). The chain's CDR3 is CASSQLTSGGLSTGELFF. CDR3 DNA: TGTGCCAGCAGCCAACTAACTAGCGGGGGGCTCTCCACCGGGGAGCTGTTTTTT.

This clone has a single count. The rearrangement joins TRBV10-3 to TRBJ1-1; D gene ambiguous. Per germline, CDR1 ENHRY and CDR2 SYGVKD. The CDR3 runs to 14 residues. The ends were cut back, 0 bases at V and 1 base at J, with 6 bases in the middle. The CDR3 DNA follows: TGTGCCATCAGTGAGTCGAGTTGGAACACTGAAGCTTTCTTT. Its protein is CAISESSWNTEAFF.

This chain links TRBV29-1 with TRBJ1-1, with unresolved D. CDR1 and CDR2 from the germline V gene are SQVTM and ANQGSEA. CDR3 length: 15 residues. Trimming removed 0 bases from V and 5 bases from J, with 16 bases in between. The CDR3 DNA follows: TGCAGCGTTGAAGAGACACCCTCCAAGTGGACTGAAGCTTTCTTT. It translates to CSVEETPSKWTEAFF.

This clone was recorded only once. The chain couples TRBV6-4 to TRBJ2-1, with D perhaps TRBD2 (6 bases). The germline V gene has CDR1 MRHNA and CDR2 SNTAGT. The V end lost 6 bases, the J end lost 10 bases, and 16 bases lay between the germline ends. The CDR3 sequence is 13 residues long. In DNA form, the CDR3 reads TGTGCCAGCAGCCGGGAGACACGACAAGAGCAGTTCTTC. Translating it yields CASSRETRQEQFF.

The V call is TRBV6-5, the J call TRBJ1-1; the match to TRBD1 covers 12 bases. From germline, CDR1 is MNHEY and CDR2 SVGAGI. With V trimmed by 6 bases and J by 4 bases, 6 bases remained unmatched. This CDR3 has 15 residues. The CDR3 DNA reads as TGTGCCAGCAGGGGGGACAGGGGGCTTAGCACTGAAGCTTTCTTT. It specifies CASRGDRGLSTEAFF.

The chain is built from TRBV7-6 and TRBJ1-3; D gene ambiguous. CDR1 and CDR2 (germline): SGHVS, FNYEAQ. This CDR3 comprises 14 residues. Here the CDR3 reads CATNPNPTGNTIYF. CDR3 DNA sequence: TGTGCGACTAATCCGAACCCAACTGGAAACACCATATATTTT.

The gene calls are TRBV7-2 and TRBJ2-7, with a tentative D call TRBD2 (6 bases). The CDR3 totals 14 residues. Between the trimmed V and J ends, which lost 2 bases and 6 bases, there was a span of 14 bases. CDR1 is SGHTA, CDR2 FQGNSA, per germline. The CDR3 loop reads CASSLNLGGLEQYF. The DNA of the CDR3 is TGTGCCAGCAGCTTAAATCTCGGGGGACTCGAGCAGTACTTC.

V is TRBV2 and J is TRBJ2-7, with TRBD2 matching over 9 bases. The CDR3 extends over 13 amino acids. From germline, CDR1 is SNHLY and CDR2 FYNNEI. Trimming took 4 bases from V and 6 from J; bases not matched to a gene: 4. CDR3 DNA sequence: TGTGCCAGCAGTGTTGGACTAGCGTCCGAGCAGTACTTC. Translating it yields CASSVGLASEQYF. Variable domain in full (rest from reference TRBV2 and TRBJ2-7): EPEVTQTPSHQVTQMGQEVILRCVPISNHLYFYWYRQILGQKVEFLVSFYNNEISEKSEIFDDQFSVERPDGSNFTLKIRSTKLEDSAMYFCASSVGLASEQYFGPGTRLTVT.

This chain connects TRBV4-3 to TRBJ1-4, with D tentatively TRBD1 (6 bases). V lost 6 bases, J lost 0 bases, and 14 bases lay in between. CDR1 and CDR2 from the germline V gene are LGHNA and YSLEER. This CDR3 comprises 16 residues. CDR3 amino acids: CASRTGISSTNEKLFF. CDR3 sequence (DNA): TGCGCCAGCAGAACAGGGATTTCCTCAACTAATGAAAAACTGTTTTTT.

This clone was counted only a few times. This chain links TRBV4-3 with TRBJ1-6; weak D call: TRBD1 (6 bases). CDR3 length: 14 residues. Germline V lookup: CDR1 LGHNA, CDR2 YSLEER. V lost 1 base and J lost 8, with 9 bases in between. The CDR3 loop reads CASSQARQDSPLHF. CDR3 in DNA: TGCGCCAGCAGCCAAGCCCGACAGGATTCACCCCTCCACTTT.

This chain uses TRBV5-8 with TRBJ1-1, with unresolved D. This CDR3 contains 14 residues. Germline-derived CDR1 and CDR2 are SGHTS and YDEGEE. Trimming pared 1 base from V and 5 bases from J, leaving 12 bases between. Here the CDR3 reads CASSLYRVGTEAFF. In nucleotides, the CDR3 is TGTGCCAGCAGCTTGTACCGGGTTGGGACTGAAGCTTTCTTT. Combining the CDR3 with reference TRBV5-8 and TRBJ1-1 gives the whole variable domain EAGVTQSPTHLIKTRGQQATLRCSPISGHTSVYWYQQALGLGLQFLLWYDEGEERNRGNFPPRFSGRQFPNYSSELNVNALELEDSALYLCASSLYRVGTEAFFGQGTRLTVV.

The J gene is TRBJ1-6, the V gene TRBV19; no reliable D call. Between the trimmed V and J ends, which lost 5 bases and 7 bases, there was a span of 12 bases. Germline-derived CDR1 and CDR2 are LNHDA and SQIVND (reference sequence). The CDR3 runs 14 residues. CDR3 nucleotides: TGTGCCAGTAGTGGAGGGTCTTGGAATTCACCCCTCCACTTT. This encodes CASSGGSWNSPLHF.

This chain joins TRBV9 and TRBJ1-1; tentative D call: TRBD1 (5 bases). This CDR3 region has 14 residues. Trimming left V 0 bases short and J 1 base short, with 7 bases between. Germline V gene sequence: CDR1 SGDLS, CDR2 YYNGEE. The CDR3: CASSVGQGNTEAFF. In DNA, the CDR3 is TGTGCCAGCAGCGTAGGGCAGGGGAACACTGAAGCTTTCTTT.

This clone was recorded once. The rearrangement links TRBV18 to TRBJ1-1; 7 nucleotides match TRBD1. Germline-derived CDR1 and CDR2 are KGHSH and LQKENI. Unmatched junction bases numbered 5, after V lost 2 bases and J lost 11 bases. The CDR3 length is 12 residues. DNA for the CDR3: TGTGCCAGCTCACCAGAGGGGGCGCGGGCTTTCTTT. The encoded protein is CASSPEGARAFF.

DNA for the CDR3: TGTGCCAGCAGCTTGACTAGCGGCACAGATACGCAGTATTTT. Protein: CASSLTSGTDTQYF. This chain joins TRBV7-2 and TRBJ2-3, with 8 bases matching TRBD2. Germline CDR1 is SGHTA and CDR2 is FQGNSA. The CDR3 is 14 amino acids. The V gene end was trimmed by 3 bases and the J gene end by 1 base; junction bases not matched to a gene: 0.

V gene TRBV25-1 combines with J gene TRBJ1-4; D gene ambiguous. V lost 3 bases, J lost 0 bases, and 14 bases lay in between. The germline gives CDR1 MGHDK, CDR2 SYGVNS. The CDR3 runs 17 residues. CDR3 sequence (DNA): TGTGCCAGCAGTGAGTTGGGAGGAGTTGCAACTAATGAAAAACTGTTTTTT. This translates into CASSELGGVATNEKLFF.

CDR3 in amino acids: CASSEEVGGPQHF. The CDR3 nucleotides are TGTGCCAGCAGTGAAGAGGTAGGGGGGCCCCAGCATTTT. The chain joins TRBV2 to TRBJ1-5; D perhaps matches TRBD1 (6 bases). The CDR3 contains 13 residues. CDR1 is SNHLY, CDR2 FYNNEI, per germline. V lost 1 base to trimming and J lost 9 bases, with 10 bases between them.

This clone was recorded a few times. The gene calls are TRBV6-1 and TRBJ2-3; 7 positions agree with TRBD2. The CDR3 runs 16 residues. Germline V CDR1 and CDR2: MNHNS, SASEGT. V lost 4 bases to trimming and J lost 2 bases; unmatched junction nucleotides: 9. Here the CDR3 reads CASSGSGRGITDTQYF. The CDR3 coding sequence is TGTGCCAGCAGTGGCTCCGGGCGGGGGATCACAGATACGCAGTATTTT.

The genes are TRBV19 and TRBJ1-1; a weak D match, TRBD1 (6 bases). The CDR3 covers 14 residues. V lost 6 bases, J lost 0 bases, and 11 bases lay in between. CDR1 LNHDA and CDR2 SQIVND come from the germline V gene (reference sequence). CDR3 in amino acids: CASSNRAVNTEAFF. For the CDR3, the DNA is TGTGCCAGTAGCAACAGGGCCGTGAACACTGAAGCTTTCTTT.

This chain connects TRBV30 to TRBJ1-5, with TRBD1 identical over 7 bases. Germline CDR1 and CDR2: GTSNPN and SVGIG (reference sequence). The length of the CDR3 is 17 residues. Trimming took 2 bases from V and 7 from J; bases not matched to a gene: 17. CDR3 sequence: CAWSTSRRGGRGQPQHF. The CDR3 bases are TGTGCCTGGAGTACCTCCCGAAGAGGGGGCAGGGGCCAGCCCCAGCATTTT.

This clone was counted a single time. The genes are TRBV3-1 (or the pseudogene TRBV3-2) and TRBJ2-1, with TRBD1 matching over 7 bases. V lost 4 bases and J lost 2; bases outside the gene matches: 11. Looked up from germline, CDR1 is LGHDT and CDR2 is YNNKEL (reference sequence). The CDR3 is 17 residues long. The CDR3 DNA is TGTGCCAGCAGCCCCATAGCAGGCAGGGGGACCTACAATGAGCAGTTCTTC. Protein product: CASSPIAGRGTYNEQFF.

The table lists this clone with a few counts. This specimen includes other DNA sequences encoding the same CDR3. The V and J genes are TRBV19 and TRBJ1-1, with D unresolved. Trimming left V 1 base short and J 1 base short, with 4 bases between. Germline lookup yields CDR1 LNHDA and CDR2 SQIVND (reference sequence). This CDR3 contains 13 residues. CDR3 in amino acids: CASSIGQNTEAFF. The CDR3 DNA sequence: TGTGCCAGTAGTATAGGGCAGAACACTGAAGCTTTCTTT.

This clone occurred once. The CDR3 DNA sequence: TGCGCCAGCAGCCCACTCGCGGGCCTGAACACTGAAGCTTTCTTT. It translates to CASSPLAGLNTEAFF. The gene calls are TRBV5-1 and TRBJ1-1, with D hard to call. Trimming removed 4 bases from V and 0 bases from J, with 13 bases in between. In germline, CDR1 is SGHRS, CDR2 YFSETQ. CDR3 length: 15 amino acids.

The chain employs TRBV27 and TRBJ1-1; D is uncertain. The CDR3 covers 13 residues. Germline loops: CDR1 MNHEY, CDR2 SMNVEV (reference sequence). V was shortened by 3 bases and J by 1 base, with 6 bases between the two germline ends. The CDR3 DNA is TGTGCCAGCAGTTTTAAGCCGAACACTGAAGCTTTCTTT. Translated, it gives CASSFKPNTEAFF.